One T cell receptor beta chain is described in this entry. The CDR3 loop spans 18 amino acids. This entry is derived from a study of cytomegalovirus exposure and HLA in healthy donors. The PCR used 60 Vbeta and 13 Jbeta primers. Here immunoSEQ multiplex PCR was the method, and the copy in TCRdb shows in-frame clones only, minus some. This sample has about 120,000 clones; roughly 80% occur once, and the top ten carry more than 20%. This TCR was sampled from a man aged 25 to 45 in good health and CMV-seropositive. The chain recombines TRBV21-1 with TRBJ2-1; no check of the table's D call, TRBD1, against the DNA was made. TRBV21-1 is a pseudogene. The source material was PBMCs. CDR3 nucleotide sequence: TGTGCCAGCAGCAAAAGGGCGGCAGGGGAAAGGGACTACAATGAGCAGTTCTTC. The encoded protein is CASSKRAAGERDYNEQFF.